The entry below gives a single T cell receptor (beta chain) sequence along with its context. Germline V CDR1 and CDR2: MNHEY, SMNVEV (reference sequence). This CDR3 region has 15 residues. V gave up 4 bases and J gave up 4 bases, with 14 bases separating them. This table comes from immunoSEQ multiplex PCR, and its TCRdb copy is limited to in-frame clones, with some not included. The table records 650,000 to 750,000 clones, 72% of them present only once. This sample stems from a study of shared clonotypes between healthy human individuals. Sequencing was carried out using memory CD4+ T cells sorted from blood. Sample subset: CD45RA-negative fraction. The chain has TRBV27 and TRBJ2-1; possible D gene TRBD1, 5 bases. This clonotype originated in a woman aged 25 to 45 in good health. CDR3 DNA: TGTGCCAGCAGTTCCCAGGCTAGGGGTTACAATGAGCAGTTCTTC. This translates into CASSSQARGYNEQFF.